This record concerns one TCR beta chain sequence. Its antigen is unidentified. Amplification of TCR beta CDR3 regions used RNA as the template. HTBI primers were used for first-round RT-PCR of the TCR CDR3. A single record per CDR3 protein comes from TCRdb applying MiXCR to the multiplex PCR reads. The sample has 350,000 to 400,000 distinct CDR3 sequences; about 19% are singletons. Fresh peripheral blood, around 10 ml of it, supplied the PBMCs. The sample comes from a study of T cells in Graves' hyperthyroidism and ophthalmopathy. Study-wide results and limits: Prediction of ophthalmopathy progression came a median around 6.5 months pre-onset.

Sequencing input: blood. This sequence was found in a woman aged 18 to 35 with Graves' hyperthyroidism.

CDR3 loop: CASSFTGGAGNQPQHF. CDR3 in DNA: TGTGCCAGCAGCTTTACAGGGGGCGCCGGCAATCAGCCCCAGCATTTT. The rearrangement joins TRBV28 to TRBJ1-5; 9 nucleotides agree with TRBD1. The CDR3 is 16 residues long. Germline-derived CDR1 and CDR2 are MDHEN and SYDVKM. With 6 bases clipped from V and 2 bases from J, the junction kept 8 bases outside the gene matches.